What follows are 18 T cell receptor beta chains derived from one specimen sequenced in a study of blood T cell repertoires in COVID-19 (dated by TCRdb to 2019 to 2021). The method behind the library was the immunoSEQ multiplex PCR assay. As stored in TCRdb, this immuneACCESS dataset retains in-frame rearrangements with V and J assigned. A fraction of the clones does not appear; measured against another copy, unresolved V genes explain less than half of the discrepancy, and the remainder lacks a known reason. The sample has around 17,000 clones on record, roughly 87% of them singletons. The top ten clonotypes cover roughly 26% of the sample. Material: peripheral blood. These TCRs come from a woman aged 70-85 years with active COVID-19.

This chain connects TRBV28 to TRBJ1-2; D perhaps matches TRBD1 (5 bases). CDR1 is MDHEN, CDR2 SYDVKM, per germline. Trimming left V 5 bases short and J 8 bases short, with 12 bases between. The length of the CDR3 is 12 residues. This CDR3 reads CASSIGGWGYTF. The CDR3 bases are TGTGCCAGCAGTATCGGGGGTTGGGGCTACACCTTC.

This sequence joins TRBV12-3 or TRBV12-4 and TRBJ1-2; no clear D. V gave up 10 bases and J gave up 4 bases, with 10 bases separating them. The CDR3 is 11 amino acids. The CDR3 loop reads CATVEFYGYTF. The CDR3 coding sequence is TGTGCCACCGTGGAGTTCTATGGCTACACCTTC.

V is TRBV7-2 and J is TRBJ2-2, with D perhaps TRBD1 (6 bases). This CDR3 region has 13 residues. Germline assignment: CDR1 SGHTA and CDR2 FQGNSA. V was clipped by 5 bases and J by 5 bases, with 9 bases between them. In DNA, the CDR3 is TGTGCCAGCAGCATAACAGGGACCGGGGAGCTGTTTTTT. Encoded protein: CASSITGTGELFF.

This chain connects TRBV28 to TRBJ2-7, with D maybe TRBD2 (7 bases). Trimming pared 6 bases from V and 6 bases from J, leaving 21 bases between. CDR1 MDHEN and CDR2 SYDVKM come from the germline V gene. There are 15 residues in the CDR3. For the CDR3, the DNA is TGTGCCAGCAGCCCGGGGGAGGGGGGCACGGTCGAGCAGTACTTC. Encoded protein: CASSPGEGGTVEQYF. Full variable domain (remainder filled in from reference TRBV28 and TRBJ2-7): DVKVTQSSRYLVKRTGEKVFLECVQDMDHENMFWYRQDPGLGLRLIYFSYDVKMKEKGDIPEGYSVSREKKERFSLILESASTNQTSMYLCASSPGEGGTVEQYFGPGTRLTVT.

V gene TRBV6-5 combines with J gene TRBJ2-2; D perhaps matches TRBD2 (5 bases). CDR1 and CDR2 from the germline V gene are MNHEY and SVGAGI. The CDR3 extends over 15 amino acids. The V end lost 7 bases, the J end lost 4 bases, and 16 bases lay between the germline ends. The CDR3 protein is CASKLNGIGTGELFF. CDR3 nucleotide sequence: TGTGCCAGCAAACTTAACGGGATTGGCACCGGGGAGCTGTTTTTT.

The rearrangement uses TRBV9 and TRBJ1-5, with TRBD1 identical over 7 bases. With 2 bases clipped from V and 7 bases from J, the junction kept 9 bases outside the gene matches. From germline, CDR1 is SGDLS and CDR2 YYNGEE. CDR3 length equals 15 residues. CDR3: CASSVDSAGGQPQHF. DNA of the CDR3: TGTGCCAGCAGCGTCGACTCGGCAGGGGGGCAGCCCCAGCATTTT.

This chain links TRBV7-9 with TRBJ2-1; 12 bases map to TRBD2. Trimming cost V 5 bases and J 5 bases; bases outside gene matches: 7. CDR1 SEHNR and CDR2 FQNEAQ come from the germline V gene (reference sequence). The CDR3 is 16 residues long. CDR3 amino acids: CASSQGTSGYDNEQFF. In nucleotides, the CDR3 is TGTGCCAGCAGCCAAGGGACTAGCGGGTATGACAATGAGCAGTTCTTC.

The chain is built from TRBV9 and TRBJ2-1; D remains ambiguous. The germline V gene has CDR1 SGDLS and CDR2 YYNGEE. The length of the CDR3 is 17 residues. Trimming cost V 3 bases and J 0 bases, with 16 bases left between them. CDR3 coding DNA: TGTGCCAGCAGCGGTCTTTCCGCGGCGTCCTCCTACAATGAGCAGTTCTTC. It codes for CASSGLSAASSYNEQFF. The full variable domain, with the rest looked up from reference TRBV9 and TRBJ2-1, is DSGVTQTPKHLITATGQRVTLRCSPRSGDLSVYWYQQSLDQGLQFLIQYYNGEERAKGNILERFSAQQFPDLHSELNLSSLELGDSALYFCASSGLSAASSYNEQFFGPGTRLTVL.

The chain recombines TRBV5-5 with TRBJ2-7; D is undetermined. Trimming took off 4 bases at V and 2 bases at J, with 13 bases between the two ends. Germline V gene lookup returns CDR1 SGHKS and CDR2 YYEKEE (reference sequence). The CDR3 loop spans 14 amino acids. The CDR3: CASSRLVNTYEQYF. The CDR3 region has the DNA TGTGCCAGCAGCAGACTCGTGAATACCTACGAGCAGTACTTC.

The chain uses TRBV9 and TRBJ2-1; 7 bases agree with TRBD1. Germline values: CDR1 SGDLS, CDR2 YYNGEE. CDR3 length equals 15 residues. J was trimmed by 0 bases and V by 0 bases; bases with no gene match: 0. CDR3 loop: CASSVGQGSYNEQFF. The CDR3 DNA reads as TGTGCCAGCAGCGTAGGACAGGGCTCCTACAATGAGCAGTTCTTC.

V usage is TRBV5-4 and J usage is TRBJ1-1; the D gene is possibly TRBD1 (6 bases). CDR1 is SGHNT, CDR2 YYREEE, per germline (reference sequence). The V gene lost 2 bases and the J gene lost 7 bases, with 12 bases spanning the gap. CDR3 length: 13 residues. CDR3 sequence reads: CASSFIYRVEAFF. For the CDR3, the DNA is TGTGCCAGCAGCTTCATCTACAGGGTTGAAGCTTTCTTT.

The chain employs TRBV6-2 or TRBV6-3 and TRBJ2-1; D uncertain. V dropped 5 bases and J dropped 2 bases, with 4 bases sitting between them. The germline gives CDR1 MNHEY, CDR2 SVGEGT. The CDR3 has 12 amino acids. The DNA of the CDR3 is TGTGCCAGCAGTCGTCCCTACAATGAGCAGTTCTTC. This sequence encodes CASSRPYNEQFF.

This chain joins TRBV7-8 and TRBJ2-2; D might be TRBD2 (6 bases). CDR1 and CDR2 from the germline V gene are SGHVS and FQNEAQ. V lost 5 bases and J 7 bases, leaving 17 bases between the germline ends. This CDR3 has 15 amino acids. The CDR3 DNA is TGTGCCAGCAGCCCGACTAGTCTGCTGTTCGGGGAGCTGTTTTTT. It is translated as CASSPTSLLFGELFF. The full variable domain, its missing parts supplied by reference TRBV7-8 and TRBJ2-2, is GAGVSQSPRYKVAKRGQDVALRCDPISGHVSLFWYQQALGQGPEFLTYFQNEAQLDKSGLPSDRFFAERPEGSVSTLKIQRTQQEDSAVYLCASSPTSLLFGELFFGEGSRLTVL.

In its sample, this clone was seen a few times. In nucleotides, the CDR3 is TGTGCCAGCAGCGCACAGGGGGGGATTGGCAATCAGCCCCAGCATTTT. This translates into CASSAQGGIGNQPQHF. The V call is TRBV7-9, the J call TRBJ1-5; the match to TRBD1 covers 8 bases. Trimming cost V 5 bases and J 2 bases; bases outside gene matches: 8. Germline lookup yields CDR1 SEHNR and CDR2 FQNEAQ (reference sequence). The CDR3 runs to 16 residues.

The chain couples TRBV9 to TRBJ1-1, with 9 nucleotides matching TRBD1. The CDR3 is made up of 18 amino acids. The germline V gene has CDR1 SGDLS and CDR2 YYNGEE. The V gene end was trimmed by 4 bases and the J gene end by 0 bases; junction bases not matched to a gene: 13. CDR3 nucleotides: TGTGCCAGCAGCCCTCGAGGGGGACAGGGCGGGATGAACACTGAAGCTTTCTTT. Its translation: CASSPRGGQGGMNTEAFF.

V gene TRBV3-1 (or the pseudogene TRBV3-2) combines with J gene TRBJ1-3; no definite D call. The CDR3 is made up of 9 amino acids. Germline V gene lookup returns CDR1 LGHDT and CDR2 YNNKEL (reference sequence). V lost 9 bases and J 7 bases, leaving 4 bases between the germline ends. CDR3 amino acids: CARENTIYF. CDR3 bases: TGTGCCAGGGAGAACACCATATATTTT.

The J gene is TRBJ2-6, the V gene TRBV24-1; maybe TRBD2 (6 bases). The CDR3 extends over 13 amino acids. The germline V gene encodes CDR1 KGHDR and CDR2 SFDVKD. V dropped 9 bases and J dropped 2 bases, with 7 bases sitting between them. CDR3 DNA: TGTGCCACCTCGGGAGCTGGGGCCAACGTCCTGACTTTC. The encoded protein is CATSGAGANVLTF.

Details on this clone: A junction end diverges from the germline sequence, so it may reflect a read error. The chain carries TRBV4-3 and TRBJ2-5; 9 nucleotides line up with TRBD2. Germline V gives CDR1 LGHNA, CDR2 YSLEER. CDR3 length equals 18 residues. CDR3 nucleotide sequence: TGCGCCAGCAGCCAATTAAGAGGTGGCGGGAGGGAAGAAGAGGCCCAGTACTTC. Translated: CASSQLRGGGREEEAQYF.